The source of this T cell receptor (beta chain) is a study of blood T cell repertoires in COVID-19. Whole-study context: T cells, B-cell-depleted T cells, or PBMCs supplied cDNA or gDNA.

Germline CDR1 is KGHSH and CDR2 is LQKENI. J gave up 8 bases and V 6 bases, and 2 bases lay outside the gene matches. The CDR3 runs to 11 residues. Authors' data handling: Researchers report that nucleated cell counts were estimated from reference gene primer amplification. Repertoires were generated with immunoSEQ multiplex PCR, while TCRdb's copy carries only in-frame clones and drops some. V and J calls and clone size are copied from that table; D and trimming were computed from the DNA. Among some 50,000 clones listed, about nine tenths were seen once. Sample: peripheral blood. This TCR derives from a man aged 45-65 years with active COVID-19. This chain uses TRBV18 with TRBJ1-2; 8 nucleotides agree with TRBD1. In nucleotides, the CDR3 is TGTGCCAGCTCTGGACAGGGCGGCTACACCTTC. This codes for CASSGQGGYTF.